One T cell receptor beta chain is described in this entry. These data originate in a study of beta chain features in type 1 diabetes. Germline V gene sequence: CDR1 SGHRS, CDR2 YFSETQ. Trimming shortened V by 0 bases and J by 8 bases, and 14 bases separated the two germline ends. This CDR3 comprises 15 residues. Of the isolated RNA, all was reverse transcribed, and so the sequenced material was expressed TCRB transcripts. Some clones are missing from TCRdb's copy, which holds only in-frame ones; the method was immunoSEQ multiplex PCR. The sample contains some 400,000 clones, approximately 16% of which appear only once.

The TCR originated in a woman between 18 and 29 years old in good health. Source material: naive CD4+ T cells from blood. This sequence joins TRBV5-1 and TRBJ1-4; a possible D gene is TRBD1 (5 bases). The CDR3 nucleotides are TGCGCCAGCAGCTTGGTAGGGGCGCTGGAGGAAAAACTGTTTTTT. Translated, it gives CASSLVGALEEKLFF.